This TCR beta chain is from a study of blood T cell repertoires in COVID-19 (dated by TCRdb to 2019 to 2021). Describing the broader study: The collaborator samples originated in the United States, Italy and Spain and spanned the acute and convalescent phases of COVID-19. A de-identified subject ID, COVID-19 status, age in years and sex were almost always included in the sample metadata. The prospective study material was composed of cDNA or gDNA derived from T cells, B-cell-depleted T cells, or PBMCs. The samples were drawn from two sources: the first 160 participants of the ongoing ImmuneRACE study, and 950 to 1,500 subjects contributed by 6 global collaborators. The dataset comprised deeply sampled blood TCRbeta repertoires from subjects exposed to, actively infected with, or recovered from COVID-19. The repertoires were released in a freely available public database meant as a resource for research on the immune response to SARS-CoV-2. Where available, HLA class I and class II types were taken from metadata supplied by the sample provider and were not determined by assay-based typing.

V loses 4 bases, J loses 3 bases, and the germline ends lie 18 bases apart. The CDR3 starts with the cysteine, ends with the phenylalanine, and has 17 residues. The only DNA kept is the CDR3, 51 bases in frame from the first base. CDR1 and CDR2, per the germline V gene, are KGHDR and SFDVKD. Paper-wide results and their limitations: Clinical and demographic metadata were provided uncurated, with the amount varying by source and participant.

Regarding this clone: What antigen it recognizes has not been identified. No much larger clone is present one base from it, and per-base qualities are unavailable.

The immunoSEQ Assay, a bias-controlled multiplex PCR, was used to amplify TCRbeta CDR3 regions from genomic DNA. The original pipeline was this. The number of nucleated cells in each sample was estimated by amplification of reference gene primers within the assay. To quantify the absolute abundance of each unique TCRbeta CDR3 rearrangement, sequence reads were collapsed and filtered. For each sample, productive Simpson clonality was calculated by taking the square root of Simpson's diversity index across productive rearrangements. What TCRdb holds here is the immuneACCESS table cut down to in-frame rearrangements. Part of the clones is not present; checked against another copy, under half of the missing clones reflect an unresolved V gene, and the others are unexplained. The V and J calls and the clone size are those of that table, but D and trimming were determined from the DNA. This sample gives roughly 99,000 clones in total; 60% to 85% of them show up just once. Approximately 18% of the sample goes to the ten largest clones.

Each collaborating institution followed its own protocols to collect whole blood in K2EDTA tubes. For TCRbeta analysis, collaborator samples were shipped as frozen whole blood, as isolated PBMCs, or as DNA extracted from either sample type. The source of this sequence is a woman at least 80 years old with active or convalescent COVID-19. This chain joins TRBV24-1 to TRBJ2-1, and the D gene may be TRBD2, 6 bases matching. Sequenced: peripheral blood. The bases are TGTGCCACCAGTGACCCCCAGGGAGGCAGCTACTACAATGAGCAGTTCTTC. This codes for CATSDPQGGSYYNEQFF.